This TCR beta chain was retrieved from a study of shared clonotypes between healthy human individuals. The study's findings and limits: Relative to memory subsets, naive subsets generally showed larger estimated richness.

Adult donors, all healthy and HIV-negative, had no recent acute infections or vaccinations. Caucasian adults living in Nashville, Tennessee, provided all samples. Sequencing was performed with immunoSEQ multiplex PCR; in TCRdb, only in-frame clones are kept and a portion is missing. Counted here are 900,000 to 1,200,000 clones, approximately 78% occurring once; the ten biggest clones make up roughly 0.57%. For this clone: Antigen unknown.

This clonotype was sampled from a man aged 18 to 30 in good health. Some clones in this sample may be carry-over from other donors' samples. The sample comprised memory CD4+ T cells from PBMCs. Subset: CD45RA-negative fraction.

CDR3: CASKRSGGPQETQYF. The CDR3 DNA reads as TGTGCCAGCAAGCGAAGCGGGGGCCCCCAAGAGACCCAGTACTTC. The chain links TRBV9 to TRBJ2-5; 8 nucleotides match TRBD2. CDR3 length equals 15 residues. CDR1 is SGDLS and CDR2 is YYNGEE in the germline V gene. V lost 6 bases to trimming and J lost 1 base; unmatched junction nucleotides: 8.